The 19 T cell receptor beta chains listed next were all sequenced from one sample in a study of T cells after yellow fever vaccination. TCRdb independently ran MiXCR on the 5' RACE reads; one entry per CDR3 protein. The repertoire holds about 50,000 distinct CDR3 sequences, with 7.4% as singletons. Sequences were derived from CD8+ T cells sorted from PBMCs, sampled around 16 days after the first yellow fever vaccination. The receptors were sampled from a young man who received the YFV17D yellow fever vaccine.

This clonotype was recorded at least ten times. This rearrangement joins TRBV5-5 to TRBJ2-5; D gene uncertain. The V end lost 0 bases, the J end lost 2 bases, and 14 bases lay between the germline ends. CDR1 SGHKS and CDR2 YYEKEE come from the germline V gene (reference sequence). The CDR3 spans 16 residues. The CDR3 protein is CASSLGWQAQQETQYF. In DNA, the CDR3 is TGTGCCAGCAGCTTGGGTTGGCAGGCCCAACAAGAGACCCAGTACTTC.

This clonotype was observed at least ten times. The CDR3 DNA follows: TGTGCCAGCAGCCAAGAAACTAGCGGGGGGACGGAGACCCAGTACTTC. It codes for CASSQETSGGTETQYF. This chain links TRBV4-2 with TRBJ2-5; 12 bases match TRBD2. The CDR3 is 16 residues long. The V segment lost 0 bases and the J segment 5 bases; nucleotides outside the gene matches: 4. The germline CDR1 and CDR2 sequences are LGHNA and YNFKEQ.

This clonotype was counted between two and nine times. The CDR3 loop reads CASSINPGGAGELFF. CDR3 sequence (DNA): TGTGCCAGTAGTATCAACCCGGGCGGCGCCGGGGAGCTGTTTTTT. The chain couples TRBV19 to TRBJ2-2, with D unclear. Germline CDR1 and CDR2: LNHDA and SQIVND (reference sequence). The CDR3 sequence is 15 residues long. V lost 3 bases to trimming and J lost 6 bases, with 14 bases between them.

This clonotype has a count of ten or more. This chain uses TRBV5-1 with TRBJ1-1, with no clear D. Germline CDR1 is SGHRS and CDR2 is YFSETQ. The CDR3 loop spans 17 amino acids. Trimming pared 1 base from V and 0 bases from J, leaving 16 bases between. CDR3 coding DNA: TGCGCCAGCAGCTTGATGTCAGTACCTATCATGAACACTGAAGCTTTCTTT. Its translation is CASSLMSVPIMNTEAFF.

This clonotype was counted a few times. V usage is TRBV7-8 and J usage is TRBJ1-1; maybe TRBD1 (5 bases). CDR3 length: 15 residues. The germline V and J ends were trimmed by 3 bases and 1 base, with 12 bases remaining between them. Germline assignment: CDR1 SGHVS and CDR2 FQNEAQ. This CDR3 reads CASSFPGLQNTEAFF. CDR3 DNA: TGTGCCAGCAGCTTCCCGGGACTTCAGAACACTGAAGCTTTCTTT.

This clonotype was picked up many times. CDR3 sequence: CASRPGTAQETQYF. The CDR3 region has the DNA TGTGCCAGCAGGCCCGGGACAGCCCAAGAGACCCAGTACTTC. V is TRBV12-3 or TRBV12-4 and J is TRBJ2-5, with 7 nucleotides matching TRBD1. This CDR3 has 14 residues. The V gene end was trimmed by 6 bases and the J gene end by 1 base; junction bases not matched to a gene: 5.

There are many counts of this clonotype. The chain couples TRBV5-1 to TRBJ1-3; no firm D call. CDR1 SGHRS and CDR2 YFSETQ come from the germline V gene. Trimming shortened V by 2 bases and J by 10 bases, and 13 bases separated the two germline ends. This CDR3 is built from 13 residues. CDR3 sequence: CASSFPDRRTIYF. In DNA, the CDR3 is TGCGCCAGCAGCTTTCCGGACCGCCGAACCATATATTTT.

Many counts were recorded for this clonotype. The chain couples TRBV4-1 to TRBJ1-5; D unresolved. V was clipped by 6 bases and J by 2 bases, with 14 bases between them. The germline CDR1 and CDR2 sequences are MGHRA and YSYEKL. This CDR3 is 15 amino acids long. CDR3 nucleotide sequence: TGCGCCAGCAGTTCCCGATTCGTCGGCAATCAGCCCCAGCATTTT. It specifies CASSSRFVGNQPQHF.

The chain links TRBV11-2 to TRBJ2-5; 9 bases match TRBD2. The J segment lost 5 bases and the V segment lost 1 base, leaving 8 bases of the junction unmatched. The length of the CDR3 is 16 residues. CDR1 SGHAT and CDR2 FQNNGV come from the germline V gene. CDR3 protein: CASSLGGGGDSETQYF. The CDR3 bases are TGTGCCAGCAGCTTAGGCGGCGGGGGGGACTCTGAGACCCAGTACTTC.

The J gene is TRBJ2-1, the V gene TRBV11-2; no firm D call. CDR1 is SGHAT and CDR2 is FQNNGV in the germline V gene. Deletions cut 0 bases from V and 1 base from J, with 28 bases between. The CDR3 extends over 22 amino acids. The CDR3 bases are TGTGCCAGCAGCTTAGAGGTCGGGCCCGGGCCAGCCCCTCCGAGGTCCTACAATGAGCAGTTCTTC. It is translated as CASSLEVGPGPAPPRSYNEQFF. Full variable domain (missing parts from reference TRBV11-2 and TRBJ2-1): EAGVAQSPRYKIIEKRQSVAFWCNPISGHATLYWYQQILGQGPKLLIQFQNNGVVDDSQLPKDRFSAERLKGVDSTLKIQPAKLEDSAVYLCASSLEVGPGPAPPRSYNEQFFGPGTRLTVL.

As regards this clonotype: This may arise from a read error, as a much more abundant clone is one base away. This chain connects TRBV4-1 to TRBJ2-3; TRBD2 is a possible D gene (7 bases). This CDR3 has 14 residues. Germline values: CDR1 MGHRA, CDR2 YSYEKL. V gave up 4 bases and J gave up 6 bases, with 14 bases separating them. The CDR3 region has the DNA TGCGCCAGCAGCCCCCCGGGGGGCTTCGATACGCAGTATTTT. Translation gives CASSPPGGFDTQYF.

Ten or more counts support this clonotype. The rearrangement uses TRBV5-1 and TRBJ2-7; 7 nucleotides match TRBD1. The CDR3 totals 15 residues. Germline-derived CDR1 and CDR2 are SGHRS and YFSETQ. After removal of 1 base from V and 3 bases from J, the junction contained 7 bases not matched to a gene. CDR3: CASSLIRDSSYEQYF. The CDR3 DNA follows: TGCGCCAGCAGCTTGATCCGGGACAGCAGCTACGAGCAGTACTTC.

At least ten counts were recorded for this clonotype. The chain couples TRBV4-1 to TRBJ2-2, with 9 positions matching TRBD2. Losses at the gene ends were 2 bases for V and 1 base for J; bases not matched to a gene: 2. The germline gives CDR1 MGHRA, CDR2 YSYEKL. CDR3 length equals 16 residues. The CDR3 sequence is CASSQRRGGNTGELFF. For the CDR3, the DNA is TGCGCCAGCAGCCAACGGCGGGGGGGGAACACCGGGGAGCTGTTTTTT.

This clonotype showed up many times. The chain combines TRBV20-1 with TRBJ2-7; 8 nucleotides match TRBD1. CDR1 DFQATT and CDR2 SNEGSKA come from the germline V gene (reference sequence). Unmatched junction bases numbered 18, after V lost 0 bases and J lost 5 bases. The CDR3 extends over 18 amino acids. This CDR3 is CSARDLQDREEPFHEQYF. CDR3 sequence (DNA): TGCAGTGCTAGAGATCTTCAGGACAGGGAAGAACCCTTCCACGAGCAGTACTTC.

This clonotype came up a few times. CDR3 coding DNA: TGTGCCAGCAGCTGGGGACAGGGGAACTACGAGCAGTACTTC. Its translation is CASSWGQGNYEQYF. V and J are TRBV5-4 and TRBJ2-7; 10 bases fit TRBD1. From germline, CDR1 is SGHNT and CDR2 YYREEE (reference sequence). The CDR3 extends over 14 amino acids. V was pared by 3 bases and J by 3 bases, with 3 bases of the junction left unmatched.

This clonotype was seen at least ten times. V and J are TRBV18 and TRBJ2-2; D is ambiguous. CDR1 is KGHSH, CDR2 LQKENI, per germline. V was pared by 3 bases and J by 6 bases, with 20 bases between. The CDR3 has 17 residues. CDR3 loop: CASSPLEASRRAGELFF. The CDR3 DNA sequence: TGTGCCAGCTCACCGCTCGAGGCTTCCCGCCGGGCCGGGGAGCTGTTTTTT.

This clonotype was observed many times. V gene TRBV5-8 combines with J gene TRBJ2-1; D may be TRBD1 (5 bases). The germline V gene encodes CDR1 SGHTS and CDR2 YDEGEE. The CDR3 has 16 amino acids. The V gene lost 0 bases and the J gene lost 0 bases, with 10 bases spanning the gap. CDR3 DNA: TGTGCCAGCAGCTTGGAAGGGGCCTCCTCCTACAATGAGCAGTTCTTC. Translation gives CASSLEGASSYNEQFF.

This clonotype was observed many times. The J gene is TRBJ1-2, the V gene TRBV5-1; a possible D gene is TRBD1 (6 bases). CDR3 length: 13 amino acids. V lost 4 bases to trimming and J lost 7 bases, with 14 bases between them. CDR1 SGHRS and CDR2 YFSETQ come from the germline V gene. CDR3 residues: CASSRSTGLGYTF. The DNA for the CDR3 is TGCGCCAGCAGCCGAAGCACAGGGCTTGGCTACACCTTC.

This clonotype was detected ten times or more. The chain carries TRBV12-3 or TRBV12-4 and TRBJ2-1; tentatively, D is TRBD1 (6 bases). With 3 bases removed from V and 7 bases from J, the gap between germline ends came to 19 bases. The CDR3 sequence is 16 residues long. DNA of the CDR3: TGTGCCAGCAGTTTTGGGATCAACAGGGTTCAGAATGAGCAGTTCTTC. The encoded protein is CASSFGINRVQNEQFF.